Each of the 5 T cell receptor beta chains below was sequenced from the same sample in a study of cytomegalovirus exposure and HLA in healthy donors. The PCR made use of 60 Vbeta and 13 Jbeta primers. Data came from immunoSEQ multiplex PCR; TCRdb stores just in-frame clones and leaves some out. The sample consists of approximately 260,000 clones, about nine tenths of them appearing once. The sequencing input was PBMCs. The receptors originated from a girl aged 2 to 9 in good health and CMV-seronegative.

The chain joins TRBV19 to TRBJ2-3; no firm D call. Germline loops: CDR1 LNHDA, CDR2 SQIVND (reference sequence). The ends were cut back, 6 bases at V and 5 bases at J, with 12 bases in the middle. The CDR3 extends over 13 amino acids. DNA for the CDR3: TGTGCCAGTAGCTTTCAACCGGGAGATACGCAGTATTTT. Its protein is CASSFQPGDTQYF.

This rearrangement joins TRBV6-5 to TRBJ2-7; 7 nucleotides match TRBD1. Per germline, CDR1 MNHEY and CDR2 SVGAGI. V was pared by 5 bases and J by 6 bases, with 1 base of the junction left unmatched. The CDR3 is 11 amino acids. The DNA of the CDR3 is TGTGCCAGCAGTCGACAGGGCGAGCAGTACTTC. The encoded protein is CASSRQGEQYF.

V usage is TRBV18 and J usage is TRBJ1-6, with 7 bases that match TRBD1. The CDR3 is 16 amino acids. Germline values: CDR1 KGHSH, CDR2 LQKENI. Unmatched junction bases numbered 3, after V lost 0 bases and J lost 4 bases. CDR3 nucleotide sequence: TGTGCCAGCTCACCACCGGGACAGAGTTATAATTCACCCCTCCACTTT. As protein: CASSPPGQSYNSPLHF.

The chain combines TRBV10-2 with TRBJ2-7; D ambiguous. The CDR3 contains 12 residues. The germline V and J ends were trimmed by 0 bases and 5 bases, with 5 bases remaining between them. The germline V gene has CDR1 WSHSY and CDR2 SAAADI. The CDR3 coding sequence is TGCGCCAGCAGTGAGTCGAGCAACGAGCAGTACTTC. Protein: CASSESSNEQYF.

The chain employs TRBV11-1 and TRBJ1-1; 8 bases line up with TRBD1. Trimming cost V 5 bases and J 0 bases; bases outside gene matches: 14. This CDR3 is 18 amino acids long. Germline V CDR1 and CDR2: SGHAT, FQDESV (reference sequence). The CDR3 is CASSEPRTGIEMNTEAFF. In DNA form, the CDR3 reads TGTGCCAGCAGCGAGCCCCGGACAGGGATCGAGATGAACACTGAAGCTTTCTTT. Full variable domain (remainder filled in from reference TRBV11-1 and TRBJ1-1): EAEVAQSPRYKITEKSQAVAFWCDPISGHATLYWYRQILGQGPELLVQFQDESVVDDSQLPKDRFSAERLKGVDSTLKIQPAELGDSAMYLCASSEPRTGIEMNTEAFFGQGTRLTVV.